This record looks at one T cell receptor (beta chain) sequence and its context. Its antigen is as yet unknown. The sample belongs to a study of cytomegalovirus exposure and HLA in healthy donors. The assay was immunoSEQ multiplex PCR, and TCRdb's table has in-frame clones only and misses some. The sample includes around 250,000 clones, about 90% of them seen just once. The CDR3 length is 15 residues. CDR1 and CDR2 (germline): MNHEY, SMNVEV (reference sequence). J gave up 5 bases and V 3 bases, and 7 bases lay outside the gene matches. Study observations and caveats: Altogether, 150 to 200 TCR beta chains were recorded as cytomegalovirus-associated. Reports described diagnosis of cytomegalovirus status by the classifier as highly specific and sensitive.

This TCR derives from a woman aged 30 to 39 in good health and CMV-seronegative. This chain uses TRBV27 with TRBJ1-1, with 9 bases fitting TRBD1. Input material: PBMCs. For the CDR3, the DNA is TGTGCCAGCAGTTTCATACAGGGGGCAATTACTGAAGCTTTCTTT. It codes for CASSFIQGAITEAFF.